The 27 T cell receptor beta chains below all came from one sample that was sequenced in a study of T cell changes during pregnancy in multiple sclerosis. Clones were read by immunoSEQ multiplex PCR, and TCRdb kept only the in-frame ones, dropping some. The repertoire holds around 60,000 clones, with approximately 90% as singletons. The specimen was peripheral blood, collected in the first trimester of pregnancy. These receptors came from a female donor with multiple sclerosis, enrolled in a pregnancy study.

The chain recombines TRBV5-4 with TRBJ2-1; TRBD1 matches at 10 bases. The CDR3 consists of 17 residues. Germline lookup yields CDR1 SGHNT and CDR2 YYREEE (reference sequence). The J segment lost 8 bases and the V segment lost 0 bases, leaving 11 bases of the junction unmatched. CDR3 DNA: TGTGCCAGCAGCTTGGCTCCCCGGGACAGGGGTAACGATGAGCAGTTCTTC. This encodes CASSLAPRDRGNDEQFF.

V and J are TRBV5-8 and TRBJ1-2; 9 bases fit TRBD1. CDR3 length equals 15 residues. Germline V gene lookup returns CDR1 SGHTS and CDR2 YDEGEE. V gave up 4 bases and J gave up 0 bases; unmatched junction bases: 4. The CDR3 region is CASSLYRGPNYGYTF. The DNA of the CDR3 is TGTGCCAGCAGCCTCTACAGGGGGCCTAACTATGGCTACACCTTC.

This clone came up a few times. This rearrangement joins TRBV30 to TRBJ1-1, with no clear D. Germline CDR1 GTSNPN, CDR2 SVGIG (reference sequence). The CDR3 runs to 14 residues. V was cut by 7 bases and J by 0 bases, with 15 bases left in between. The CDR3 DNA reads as TGTGCCTCAACCTACCTACAGATGAACACTGAAGCTTTCTTT. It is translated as CASTYLQMNTEAFF.

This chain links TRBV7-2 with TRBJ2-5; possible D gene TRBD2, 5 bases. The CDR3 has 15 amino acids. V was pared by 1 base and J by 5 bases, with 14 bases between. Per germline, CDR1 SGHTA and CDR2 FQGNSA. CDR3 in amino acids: CASSLVGSPGETQYF. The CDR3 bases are TGTGCCAGCAGCTTAGTGGGGAGTCCGGGGGAGACCCAGTACTTC.

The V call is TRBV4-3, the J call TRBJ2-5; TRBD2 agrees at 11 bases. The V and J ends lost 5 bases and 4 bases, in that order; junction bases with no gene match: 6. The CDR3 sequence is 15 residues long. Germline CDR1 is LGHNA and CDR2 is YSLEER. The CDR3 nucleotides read TGCGCCAGCAGCGAGCTAGCGGGGGGCGGAGAGACCCAGTACTTC. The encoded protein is CASSELAGGGETQYF.

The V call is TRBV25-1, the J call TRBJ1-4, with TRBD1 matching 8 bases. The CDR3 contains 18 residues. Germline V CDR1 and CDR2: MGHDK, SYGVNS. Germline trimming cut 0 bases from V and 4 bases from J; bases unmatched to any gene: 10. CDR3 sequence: CASSEYVGQGSYNEKLFF. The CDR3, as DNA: TGTGCCAGCAGTGAATATGTAGGACAGGGCAGCTATAATGAAAAACTGTTTTTT. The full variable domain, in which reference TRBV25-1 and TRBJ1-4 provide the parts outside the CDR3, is EADIYQTPRYLVIGTGKKITLECSQTMGHDKMYWYQQDPGMELHLIHYSYGVNSTEKGDLSSESTVSRIRTEHFPLTLESARPSHTSQYLCASSEYVGQGSYNEKLFFGSGTQLSVL.

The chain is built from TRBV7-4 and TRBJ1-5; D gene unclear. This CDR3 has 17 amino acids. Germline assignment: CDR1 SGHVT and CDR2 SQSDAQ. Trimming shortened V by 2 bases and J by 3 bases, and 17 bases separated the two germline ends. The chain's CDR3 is CASSLKQTATYNQPQHF. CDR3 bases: TGTGCCAGCAGCTTAAAACAGACCGCTACTTACAATCAGCCCCAGCATTTT.

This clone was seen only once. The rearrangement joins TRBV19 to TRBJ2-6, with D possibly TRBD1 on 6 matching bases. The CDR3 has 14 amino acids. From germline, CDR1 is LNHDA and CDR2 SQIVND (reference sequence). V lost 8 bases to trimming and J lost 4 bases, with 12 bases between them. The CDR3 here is CASLQGSGANVLTF. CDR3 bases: TGTGCCAGTCTACAGGGATCCGGGGCCAACGTCCTGACTTTC.

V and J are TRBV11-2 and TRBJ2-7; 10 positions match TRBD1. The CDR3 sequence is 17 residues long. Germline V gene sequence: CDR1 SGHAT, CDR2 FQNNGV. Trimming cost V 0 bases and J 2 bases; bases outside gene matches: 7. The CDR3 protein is CASSLDLGQGGPYEQYF. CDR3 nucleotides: TGTGCCAGCAGCTTAGATCTCGGACAGGGGGGACCCTACGAGCAGTACTTC.

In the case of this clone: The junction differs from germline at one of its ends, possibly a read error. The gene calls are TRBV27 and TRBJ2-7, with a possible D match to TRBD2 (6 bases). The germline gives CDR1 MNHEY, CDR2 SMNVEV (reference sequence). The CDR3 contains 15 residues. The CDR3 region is CASSLSHGSSHEQYF. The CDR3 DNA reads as TGTGCCAGCAGTTTATCTCACGGGAGCTCCCACGAGCAGTACTTC.

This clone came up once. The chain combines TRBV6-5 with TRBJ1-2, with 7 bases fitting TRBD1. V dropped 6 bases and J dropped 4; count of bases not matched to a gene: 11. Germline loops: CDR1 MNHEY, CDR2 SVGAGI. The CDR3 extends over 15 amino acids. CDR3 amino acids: CASSDSGQLTYGYTF. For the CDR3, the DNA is TGTGCCAGCAGCGACTCGGGACAGCTTACCTATGGCTACACCTTC.

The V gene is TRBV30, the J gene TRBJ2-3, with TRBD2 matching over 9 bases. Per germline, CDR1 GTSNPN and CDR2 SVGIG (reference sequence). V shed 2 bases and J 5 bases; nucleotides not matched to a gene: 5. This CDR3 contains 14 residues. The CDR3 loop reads CAWSLAGVGDTQYF. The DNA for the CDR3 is TGTGCCTGGAGTTTAGCGGGAGTGGGAGATACGCAGTATTTT.

The CDR3 bases are TGTGCCAGCAGCTTAGTACGGCGGGGCCCCCTCACAGATACGCAGTATTTT. Translation: CASSLVRRGPLTDTQYF. The chain combines TRBV7-2 with TRBJ2-3; possibly TRBD2 for D (6 bases). V was shortened by 1 base and J by 2 bases, with 16 bases between the two germline ends. CDR3 length: 17 residues. The V gene's germline CDR1 is SGHTA and CDR2 FQGNSA.

The CDR3: CAWSVPTSNSPLHF. The CDR3, as DNA: TGTGCCTGGAGTGTACCCACTAGCAATTCACCCCTCCACTTT. This chain connects TRBV30 to TRBJ1-6; D uncertain. Deletions cut 0 bases from V and 7 bases from J, with 10 bases between. CDR1 GTSNPN and CDR2 SVGIG come from the germline V gene (reference sequence). CDR3 length: 14 residues.

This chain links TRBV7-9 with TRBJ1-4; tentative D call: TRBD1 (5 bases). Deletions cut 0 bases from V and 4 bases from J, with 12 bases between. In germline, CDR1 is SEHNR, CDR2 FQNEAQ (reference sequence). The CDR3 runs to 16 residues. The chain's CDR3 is CASSLAPTADNEKLFF. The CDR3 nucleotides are TGTGCCAGCAGCTTAGCCCCGACAGCAGATAATGAAAAACTGTTTTTT.

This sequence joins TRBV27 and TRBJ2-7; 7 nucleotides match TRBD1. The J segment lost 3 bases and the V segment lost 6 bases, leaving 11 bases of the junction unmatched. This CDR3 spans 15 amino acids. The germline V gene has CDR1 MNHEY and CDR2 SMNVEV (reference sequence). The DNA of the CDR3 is TGTGCCAGCAGCCTTCTTCCGGGACAGCACTACGAGCAGTACTTC. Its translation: CASSLLPGQHYEQYF.

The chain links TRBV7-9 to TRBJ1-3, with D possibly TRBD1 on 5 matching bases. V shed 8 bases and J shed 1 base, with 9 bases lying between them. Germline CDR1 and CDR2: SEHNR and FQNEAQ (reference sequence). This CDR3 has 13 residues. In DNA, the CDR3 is TGTGCCAGCCCTCAGGGATCTGGAAACACCATATATTTT. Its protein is CASPQGSGNTIYF.

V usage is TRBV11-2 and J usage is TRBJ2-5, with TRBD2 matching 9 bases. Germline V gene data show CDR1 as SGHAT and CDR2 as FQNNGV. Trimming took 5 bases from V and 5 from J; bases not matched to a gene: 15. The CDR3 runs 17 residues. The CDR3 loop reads CASSQKGNLAGWETQYF. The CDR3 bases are TGTGCCAGCAGCCAAAAAGGAAACCTAGCGGGATGGGAGACCCAGTACTTC.

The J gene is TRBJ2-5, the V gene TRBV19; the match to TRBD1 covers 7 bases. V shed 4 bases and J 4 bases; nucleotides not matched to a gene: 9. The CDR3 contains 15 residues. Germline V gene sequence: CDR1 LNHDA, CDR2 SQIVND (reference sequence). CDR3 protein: CASSRAPGTAETQYF. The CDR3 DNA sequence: TGTGCCAGTAGTAGGGCCCCCGGGACAGCAGAGACCCAGTACTTC.

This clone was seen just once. The CDR3 reads CASSAGRETQYF. DNA for the CDR3: TGTGCCAGTAGTGCAGGGCGGGAGACCCAGTACTTC. The rearrangement links TRBV19 to TRBJ2-5; possible D gene TRBD1, 5 bases. CDR3 length: 12 amino acids. V was trimmed by 5 bases and J by 5 bases, leaving 9 bases between them. CDR1 is LNHDA, CDR2 SQIVND, per germline (reference sequence).

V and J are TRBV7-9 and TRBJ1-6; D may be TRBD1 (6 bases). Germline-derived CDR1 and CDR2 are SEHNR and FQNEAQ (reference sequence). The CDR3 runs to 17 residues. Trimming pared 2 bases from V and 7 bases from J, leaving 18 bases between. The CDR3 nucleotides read TGTGCCAGCAGCTTACGGTCGACCGGACAGAAAAATTCACCCCTCCACTTT. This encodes CASSLRSTGQKNSPLHF.

The CDR3 DNA is TGTGCCAGTAGTCGACGGGAGAACACTGAAGCTTTCTTT. Translation gives CASSRRENTEAFF. V usage is TRBV19 and J usage is TRBJ1-1; D gene ambiguous. The CDR3 is 13 residues long. V lost 5 bases, J lost 1 base, and 8 bases lay in between. Germline CDR1 LNHDA, CDR2 SQIVND (reference sequence).

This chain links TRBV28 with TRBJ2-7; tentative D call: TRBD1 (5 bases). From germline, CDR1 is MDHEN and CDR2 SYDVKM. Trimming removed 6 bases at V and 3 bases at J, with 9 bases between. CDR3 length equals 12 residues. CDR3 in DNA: TGTGCCAGCAGCACCCAGGGCTACGAGCAGTACTTC. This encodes CASSTQGYEQYF.

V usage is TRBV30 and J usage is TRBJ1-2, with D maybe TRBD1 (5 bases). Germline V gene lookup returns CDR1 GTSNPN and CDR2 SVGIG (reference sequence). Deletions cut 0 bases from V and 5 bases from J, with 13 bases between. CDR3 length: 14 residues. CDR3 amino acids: CAWSVLGGGYGYTF. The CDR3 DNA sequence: TGTGCCTGGAGTGTACTCGGGGGGGGATATGGCTACACCTTC.

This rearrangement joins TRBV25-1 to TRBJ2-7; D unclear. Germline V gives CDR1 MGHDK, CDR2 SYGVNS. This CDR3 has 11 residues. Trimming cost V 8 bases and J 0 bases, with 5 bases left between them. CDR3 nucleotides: TGTGCCAGCTTCCACTCCTACGAGCAGTACTTC. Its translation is CASFHSYEQYF.

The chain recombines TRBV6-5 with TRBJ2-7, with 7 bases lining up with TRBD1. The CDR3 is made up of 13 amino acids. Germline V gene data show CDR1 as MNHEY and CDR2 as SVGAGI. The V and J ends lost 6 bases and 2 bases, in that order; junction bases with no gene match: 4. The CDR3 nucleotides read TGTGCCAGCAGATCAGGGACAGCCTACGAGCAGTACTTC. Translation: CASRSGTAYEQYF.

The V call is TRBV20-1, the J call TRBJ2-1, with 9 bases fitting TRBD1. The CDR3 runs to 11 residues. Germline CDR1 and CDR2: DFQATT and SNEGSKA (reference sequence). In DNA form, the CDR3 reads TGCAGGGGACAGGGTGGGAATGAGCAGTTCTTC. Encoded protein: CRGQGGNEQFF.